The present T cell receptor (beta chain) was sequenced within a study of OX40 agonist ivuxolimab in advanced cancers. Notes on the study in general: Circulating CD4+ and CD8+ T cells showed clonal expansion by week 6 at 0.1 to 3.0 mg/kg. Compared with others, partial responders at 0.1-3.0 mg/kg displayed clonal expansion among the lowest.

The CDR3 runs 13 residues. V gave up 5 bases and J gave up 3 bases, with 8 bases separating them. Per germline, CDR1 LNHDA and CDR2 SQIVND (reference sequence). Method: immunoSEQ multiplex PCR; TCRdb's copy keeps in-frame clones and lacks some. The table shows over 95,000 clones, with around nine tenths occurring only once. On this clone: Its antigen is unknown.

The material was CD4+ or CD8+ T cells sorted from blood, obtained in a trial of the OX40 agonist ivuxolimab. This sequence was found in an adult with an advanced solid tumor such as melanoma, head and neck, liver or kidney cancer. The chain couples TRBV19 to TRBJ1-5, with D possibly matching TRBD1 (6 bases). In DNA, the CDR3 is TGTGCCAGTAGTTGGGGGCTCAATCAGCCCCAGCATTTT. This translates into CASSWGLNQPQHF.